Presented here are 22 T cell receptor beta chains from one specimen sequenced in a study of metastatic and nonmetastatic thyroid tumors. TCRdb re-called clones from the PCR reads using MiXCR. This sample has tens of thousands of clones, with more than 20% found just once. Before thyroid surgery, none of the patients had received any treatment. Input material: blood. The receptors derive from a female donor with papillary thyroid cancer or a benign thyroid nodule (not recorded which). Some clones in this sample may be carry-over from other donors' samples.

By frequency in the sample, this clone is medium-sized (0.01 to 0.1%). This chain connects TRBV6-6 to TRBJ2-2, with a tentative D call TRBD2 (5 bases). The V gene's germline CDR1 is MNHNY and CDR2 SVGAGI (reference sequence). The CDR3 covers 17 residues. Trimming pared 4 bases from V and 4 bases from J, leaving 19 bases between. Written as DNA, the CDR3 is TGTGCCAGCAGTTCCAGAAGCCGGACTGGACCCACCGGGGAGCTGTTTTTT. It translates to CASSSRSRTGPTGELFF.

As regards this clone: A read error is possible here, since a much larger clone lies one base away. Other DNA sequences of this sample code for an identical CDR3. CDR3 amino acids: CSAPRTSGQETQYF. The CDR3 DNA reads as TGCAGTGCTCCAAGGACTAGCGGACAAGAGACCCAGTACTTC. This chain uses TRBV20-1 with TRBJ2-5, with 10 bases lining up with TRBD2. Germline trimming cut 5 bases from V and 2 bases from J; bases unmatched to any gene: 5. Germline CDR1 is DFQATT and CDR2 is SNEGSKA (reference sequence). There are 14 residues in the CDR3.

This clone was counted ten times or more. Being one base from a much bigger clone, this may be a read error. This chain connects TRBV6-1 to TRBJ2-7, with 7 bases fitting TRBD2. CDR1 and CDR2 (germline): MNHNS, SASEGT. The CDR3 is 14 amino acids. CDR3 loop: CAGRRGEGTYEQYF. CDR3 coding DNA: TGTGCCGGCAGGCGTGGGGAGGGGACCTACGAGCAGTACTTC.

The V and J genes are TRBV20-1 and TRBJ2-7; 8 nucleotides align to TRBD2. The CDR3 runs to 16 residues. In germline, CDR1 is DFQATT, CDR2 SNEGSKA (reference sequence). In DNA, the CDR3 is TGCACTGCCCAGGGGCTAGCGGGCCTCTCCTACAACGAGCAGTACTTC. This encodes CTAQGLAGLSYNEQYF.

On this clone: A single base separates this from a much larger clone, so it may be a read error. The CDR3 loop reads CSTSQGARTDTQYF. CDR3 in DNA: TGCTCCACCTCGCAAGGGGCGAGGACAGATACGCAGTATTTT. This chain joins TRBV5-1 and TRBJ2-3; a weak D match, TRBD1 (5 bases). Germline V lookup: CDR1 SGHRS, CDR2 YFSETQ. This CDR3 has 14 amino acids.

In the case of this clone: The junction differs from germline at one of its ends, possibly a read error. The chain has TRBV9 and TRBJ1-3; a weak D match, TRBD1 (5 bases). The CDR3 extends over 15 amino acids. Germline lookup yields CDR1 SGDLS and CDR2 YYNGEE. The CDR3 reads CASSVERGSGYTIYF. In DNA form, the CDR3 reads TGTGCCAGCAGCGTAGAGAGGGGCTCTGGATACACCATATATTTT.

This clone was seen ten or more times. V gene TRBV10-3 combines with J gene TRBJ2-2; D is undetermined. The V and J ends lost 3 bases and 0 bases respectively, with 11 bases between them. This CDR3 spans 16 amino acids. Germline CDR1 and CDR2: ENHRY and SYGVKD. The CDR3 sequence: CAISELANANTGELFF. The CDR3 coding sequence is TGTGCCATCAGTGAATTAGCCAACGCGAACACCGGGGAGCTGTTTTTT.

At least ten counts were recorded for this clone. This chain joins TRBV18 and TRBJ1-1; TRBD1 matches at 9 bases. Germline CDR1 KGHSH, CDR2 LQKENI. The CDR3 has 13 residues. Losses at the gene ends were 5 bases for V and 4 bases for J; bases not matched to a gene: 2. The CDR3 region is CASSRQGGTEAFF. In DNA form, the CDR3 reads TGTGCCAGCTCAAGACAGGGGGGCACTGAAGCTTTCTTT.

The chain combines TRBV11-3 with TRBJ1-1, with a possible D match to TRBD1 (6 bases). The CDR3 is 14 amino acids. Germline CDR1 SGHNT, CDR2 YENEEA. Trimming removed 8 bases at V and 0 bases at J, with 13 bases between. CDR3 amino acids: CASGGPNMNTEAFF. The CDR3 nucleotides read TGTGCCAGCGGGGGGCCCAACATGAACACTGAAGCTTTCTTT.

This clone showed up many times. This chain connects TRBV30 to TRBJ2-7; a weak D match, TRBD1 (5 bases). Between the trimmed V and J ends, which lost 0 bases and 2 bases, there was a span of 11 bases. Germline V gene sequence: CDR1 GTSNPN, CDR2 SVGIG (reference sequence). The CDR3 has 14 amino acids. CDR3 residues: CAWSVRWGPYEQYF. The DNA for the CDR3 is TGTGCCTGGAGTGTACGTTGGGGCCCCTACGAGCAGTACTTC.

The chain has TRBV6-1 and TRBJ2-7; D not resolved. CDR1 and CDR2 from the germline V gene are MNHNS and SASEGT. V dropped 2 bases and J dropped 2 bases, with 10 bases sitting between them. This CDR3 is built from 14 residues. CDR3 sequence: CASSERAEPYEQYF. The CDR3 DNA reads as TGTGCCAGCAGTGAAAGGGCAGAACCCTACGAGCAGTACTTC.

Worth noting for this clone: The CDR3 does not end in the conserved phenylalanine or tryptophan, so this is likely a read error. The rearrangement joins TRBV13 to TRBJ2-6, with D possibly matching TRBD1 (6 bases). CDR3 length: 14 residues. Trimming took 6 bases from V and 8 from J, leaving 14 bases between them. The germline V gene has CDR1 PRHDT and CDR2 FYEKMQ (reference sequence). This CDR3 is CASSERRGSNVLTL. Written as DNA, the CDR3 is TGTGCCAGCAGTGAGAGAAGGGGGTCCAACGTCCTGACTCTC.

This clone was picked up many times. This chain joins TRBV4-2 and TRBJ1-5; D not resolved. Trimming took off 0 bases at V and 6 bases at J, with 6 bases between the two ends. Germline-derived CDR1 and CDR2 are LGHNA and YNFKEQ. The CDR3 runs to 13 residues. The CDR3, as DNA: TGTGCCAGCAGCCAAGAAGGGAGTCAGCCCCAGCATTTT. Protein: CASSQEGSQPQHF.

In this sample, this clone turned up a few times. Just one base apart from a much larger clone, this may be a read error. This same CDR3 is encoded by further DNA sequences in the sample. The rearrangement uses TRBV28 and TRBJ1-2; D might be TRBD1 (5 bases). The germline gives CDR1 MDHEN, CDR2 SYDVKM. The CDR3 has 11 amino acids. The CDR3 DNA reads as TGTGCCAGCAGTTCCCACCGGGGGTACACATTC. Amino acid sequence: CASSSHRGYTF.

This clone has at least ten counts. The gene calls are TRBV6-1 and TRBJ1-4, with 10 bases lining up with TRBD1. Germline V gives CDR1 MNHNS, CDR2 SASEGT. The CDR3 covers 15 residues. V gave up 8 bases and J gave up 5 bases; unmatched junction bases: 8. This chain's CDR3 is CASGGGGQGNEKLFF. The DNA for the CDR3 is TGTGCCAGCGGAGGGGGGGGACAGGGGAATGAAAAACTGTTTTTT.

In its sample, this clone was seen many times. The gene calls are TRBV7-3 and TRBJ1-1; D not certain. CDR1 and CDR2 (germline): SGHTA, FQGTGA. Trimming removed 8 bases at V and 2 bases at J, with 12 bases between. This CDR3 is 13 amino acids long. The CDR3 nucleotides are TGTGCCAGCGCGCCCGAAGAAAACACTGAAGCTTTCTTT. Its translation is CASAPEENTEAFF.

As regards this clone: A read error may produce the germline difference seen at one junction end. This sequence joins TRBV6-1 and TRBJ1-2; no definite D call. This CDR3 has 14 amino acids. Germline CDR1 is MNHNS and CDR2 is SASEGT. As DNA, the CDR3 is TGTGCCAGCAGTGTTGGCGGAGCTAACGATGGCTACACCTTC. Translating gives CASSVGGANDGYTF.

This clone appeared many times. The V gene is TRBV7-9, the J gene TRBJ2-7; TRBD2 aligns across 7 bases. Looked up from germline, CDR1 is SEHNR and CDR2 is FQNEAQ (reference sequence). The CDR3 contains 14 residues. V lost 2 bases and J lost 1; bases outside the gene matches: 2. The CDR3 DNA is TGTGCCAGCAGCTTAACCGGGGGGTCCTACGAGCAGTACTTC. Its translation is CASSLTGGSYEQYF.

This clone was seen many times. The chain links TRBV15 to TRBJ2-1; D remains unclear. The CDR3 runs 12 residues. V was trimmed by 5 bases and J by 4 bases, leaving 6 bases between them. Germline lookup yields CDR1 LNHNV and CDR2 YYDKDF (reference sequence). DNA for the CDR3: TGTGCCACCAGCCTCGGGTACAATGAGCAGTTCTTC. As protein: CATSLGYNEQFF.

This clone was picked up many times. V gene TRBV6-4 combines with J gene TRBJ2-3; D unresolved. The CDR3 length is 15 residues. CDR1 MRHNA and CDR2 SNTAGT come from the germline V gene. V was clipped by 7 bases and J by 2 bases, with 16 bases between them. CDR3 in amino acids: CASISLSNNTDTQYF. CDR3 nucleotide sequence: TGTGCCAGCATATCACTATCCAATAACACAGATACGCAGTATTTT.

This clone was counted ten times or more. The CDR3 bases are TGCAGCGTTGGACCTAGTGAAGCTTTCTTT. Protein product: CSVGPSEAFF. V usage is TRBV29-1 and J usage is TRBJ1-1; D not certain. The CDR3 totals 10 residues. V was shortened by 4 bases and J by 7 bases, with 7 bases between the two germline ends. Germline CDR1 and CDR2: SQVTM and ANQGSEA.

The chain carries TRBV5-1 and TRBJ2-7; D is undetermined. The V end lost 0 bases, the J end lost 5 bases, and 6 bases lay between the germline ends. CDR3 length: 12 residues. Germline CDR1 is SGHRS and CDR2 is YFSETQ. The CDR3 bases are TGCGCCAGCAGCTTGGGAAGCCACGAGCAGTACTTC. Its translation: CASSLGSHEQYF. Drawing the rest from reference TRBV5-1 and TRBJ2-7, the complete variable domain is KAGVTQTPRYLIKTRGQQVTLSCSPISGHRSVSWYQQTPGQGLQFLFEYFSETQRNKGNFPGRFSGRQFSNSRSEMNVSTLELGDSALYLCASSLGSHEQYFGPGTRLTVT.